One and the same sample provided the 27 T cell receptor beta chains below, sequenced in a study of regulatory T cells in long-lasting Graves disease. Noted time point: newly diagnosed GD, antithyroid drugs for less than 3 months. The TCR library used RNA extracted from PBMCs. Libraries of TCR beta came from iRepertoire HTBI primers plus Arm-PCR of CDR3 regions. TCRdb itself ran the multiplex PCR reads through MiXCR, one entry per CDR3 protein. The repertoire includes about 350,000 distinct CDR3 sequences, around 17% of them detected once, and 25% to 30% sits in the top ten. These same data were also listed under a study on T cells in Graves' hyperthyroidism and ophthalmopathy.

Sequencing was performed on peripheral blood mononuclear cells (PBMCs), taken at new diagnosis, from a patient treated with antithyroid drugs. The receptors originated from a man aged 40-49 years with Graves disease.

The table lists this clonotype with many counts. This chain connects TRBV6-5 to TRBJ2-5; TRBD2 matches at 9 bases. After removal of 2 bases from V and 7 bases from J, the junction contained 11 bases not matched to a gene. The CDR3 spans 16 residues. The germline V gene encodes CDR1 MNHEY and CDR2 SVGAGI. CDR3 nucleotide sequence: TGTGCCAGCAGTTACGCGGGGGGGCCGGTTGGAGTGACCCAGTACTTC. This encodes CASSYAGGPVGVTQYF.

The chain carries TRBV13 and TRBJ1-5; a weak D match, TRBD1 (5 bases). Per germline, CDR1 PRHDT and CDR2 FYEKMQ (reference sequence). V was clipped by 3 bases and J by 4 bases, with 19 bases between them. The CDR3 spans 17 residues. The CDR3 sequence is CASSLGGSQGRNQPQHF. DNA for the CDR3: TGTGCCAGCAGCTTGGGGGGGTCTCAAGGGAGGAATCAGCCCCAGCATTTT.

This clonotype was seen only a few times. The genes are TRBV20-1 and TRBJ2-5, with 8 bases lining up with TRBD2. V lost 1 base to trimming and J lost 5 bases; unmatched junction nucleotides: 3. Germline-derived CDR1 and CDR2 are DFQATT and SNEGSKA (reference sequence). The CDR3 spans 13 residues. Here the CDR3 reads CSARGGGGETQYF. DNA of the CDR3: TGCAGTGCTAGAGGGGGCGGGGGGGAGACCCAGTACTTC.

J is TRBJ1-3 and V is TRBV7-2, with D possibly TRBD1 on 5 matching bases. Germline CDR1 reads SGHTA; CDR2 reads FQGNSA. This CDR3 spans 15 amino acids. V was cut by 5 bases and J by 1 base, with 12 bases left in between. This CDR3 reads CASSRGQFSGNTIYF. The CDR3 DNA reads TGTGCCAGCAGCCGAGGACAATTTTCTGGAAACACCATATATTTT.

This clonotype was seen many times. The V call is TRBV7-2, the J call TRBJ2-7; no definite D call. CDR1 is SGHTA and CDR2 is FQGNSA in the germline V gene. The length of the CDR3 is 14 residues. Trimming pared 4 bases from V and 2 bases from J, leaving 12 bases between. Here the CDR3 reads CASSSKLGPYEQYF. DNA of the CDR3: TGTGCCAGCAGCTCAAAGCTAGGGCCCTACGAGCAGTACTTC.

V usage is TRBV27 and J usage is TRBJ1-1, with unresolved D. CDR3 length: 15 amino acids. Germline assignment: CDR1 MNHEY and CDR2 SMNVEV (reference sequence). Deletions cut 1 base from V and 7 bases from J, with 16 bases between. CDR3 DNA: TGTGCCAGCAGTTTATGGGCAGCCTCTGGGGTTGAAGCTTTCTTT. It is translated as CASSLWAASGVEAFF.

CDR3 amino acids: CASSQAAQGGQPQHF. DNA of the CDR3: TGTGCCAGCAGCCAAGCTGCACAGGGGGGTCAGCCCCAGCATTTT. The chain is built from TRBV3-1 and TRBJ1-5, with 8 nucleotides matching TRBD1. CDR1 and CDR2 (germline): LGHDT, YNNKEL (reference sequence). With 1 base clipped from V and 6 bases from J, the junction kept 5 bases outside the gene matches. This CDR3 region has 15 residues.

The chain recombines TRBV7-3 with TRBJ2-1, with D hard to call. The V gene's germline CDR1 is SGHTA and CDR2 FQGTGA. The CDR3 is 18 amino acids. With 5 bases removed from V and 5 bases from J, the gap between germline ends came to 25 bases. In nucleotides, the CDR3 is TGTGCCAGCAGCCCGAACCACCTACGACCCCCCTCTGACAATGAGCAGTTCTTC. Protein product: CASSPNHLRPPSDNEQFF.

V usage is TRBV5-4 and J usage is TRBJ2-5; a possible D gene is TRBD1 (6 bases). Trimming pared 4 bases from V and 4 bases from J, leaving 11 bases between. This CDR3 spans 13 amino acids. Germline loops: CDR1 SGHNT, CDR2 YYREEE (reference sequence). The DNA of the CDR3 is TGTGCCAGCAGCCCACAGGGACCAGAGACCCAGTACTTC. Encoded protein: CASSPQGPETQYF.

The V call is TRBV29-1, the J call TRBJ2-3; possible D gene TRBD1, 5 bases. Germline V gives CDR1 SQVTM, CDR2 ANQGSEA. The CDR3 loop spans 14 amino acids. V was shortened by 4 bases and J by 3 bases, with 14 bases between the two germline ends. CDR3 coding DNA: TGCAGCGTTGGTCCCTGGACAAGTACAGATACGCAGTATTTT. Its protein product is CSVGPWTSTDTQYF.

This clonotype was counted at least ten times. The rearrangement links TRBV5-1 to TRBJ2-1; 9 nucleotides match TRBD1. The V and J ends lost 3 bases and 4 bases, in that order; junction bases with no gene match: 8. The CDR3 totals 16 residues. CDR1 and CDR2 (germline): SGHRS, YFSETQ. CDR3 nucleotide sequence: TGCGCCAGCAGCTCCGGGACAGGGTTAGCGTACAATGAGCAGTTCTTC. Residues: CASSSGTGLAYNEQFF.

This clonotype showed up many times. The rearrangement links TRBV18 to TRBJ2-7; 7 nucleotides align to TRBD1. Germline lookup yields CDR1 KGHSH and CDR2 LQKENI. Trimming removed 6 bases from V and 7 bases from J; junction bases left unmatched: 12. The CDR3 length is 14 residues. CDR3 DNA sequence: TGTGCCAGCTCCCTGTCCAGGGGGTTCAGGGAGCAGTACTTC. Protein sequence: CASSLSRGFREQYF.

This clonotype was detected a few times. In nucleotides, the CDR3 is TGCAGCGTTTATCGGGGGGGGGTTGTCCGTGAGCAGTTCTTC. Its translation is CSVYRGGVVREQFF. J is TRBJ2-1 and V is TRBV29-1; 8 nucleotides line up with TRBD2. The CDR3 totals 14 residues. The V segment lost 5 bases and the J segment 9 bases; nucleotides outside the gene matches: 12. Germline V gene lookup returns CDR1 SQVTM and CDR2 ANQGSEA.

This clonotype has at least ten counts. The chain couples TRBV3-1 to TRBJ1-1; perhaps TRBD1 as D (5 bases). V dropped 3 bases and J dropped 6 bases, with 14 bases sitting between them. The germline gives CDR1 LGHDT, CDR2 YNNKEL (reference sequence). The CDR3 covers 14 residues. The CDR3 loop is CASSHGGRGAEAFF. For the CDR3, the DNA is TGTGCCAGCAGCCATGGTGGAAGGGGCGCTGAAGCTTTCTTT.

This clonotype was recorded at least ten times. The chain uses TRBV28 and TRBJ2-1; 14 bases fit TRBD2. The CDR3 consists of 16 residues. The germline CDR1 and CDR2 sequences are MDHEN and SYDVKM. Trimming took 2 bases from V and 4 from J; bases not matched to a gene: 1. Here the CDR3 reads CASSLGTSGGYNEQFF. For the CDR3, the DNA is TGTGCCAGCAGTTTAGGGACTAGCGGGGGTTACAATGAGCAGTTCTTC.

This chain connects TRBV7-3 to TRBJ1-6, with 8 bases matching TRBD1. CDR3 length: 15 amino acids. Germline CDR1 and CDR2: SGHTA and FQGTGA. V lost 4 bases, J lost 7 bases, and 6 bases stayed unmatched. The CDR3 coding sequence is TGTGCCAGCAGCTCGGACAGGGTGGGAAATTCACCCCTCCACTTT. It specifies CASSSDRVGNSPLHF.

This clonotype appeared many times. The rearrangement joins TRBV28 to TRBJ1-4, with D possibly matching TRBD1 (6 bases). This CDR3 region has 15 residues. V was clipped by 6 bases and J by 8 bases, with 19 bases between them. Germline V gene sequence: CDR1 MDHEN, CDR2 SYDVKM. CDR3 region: CASREPTGNSEKLFF. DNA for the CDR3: TGTGCCAGCAGAGAACCCACAGGGAACTCCGAAAAACTGTTTTTT. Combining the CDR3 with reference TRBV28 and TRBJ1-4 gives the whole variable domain DVKVTQSSRYLVKRTGEKVFLECVQDMDHENMFWYRQDPGLGLRLIYFSYDVKMKEKGDIPEGYSVSREKKERFSLILESASTNQTSMYLCASREPTGNSEKLFFGSGTQLSVL.

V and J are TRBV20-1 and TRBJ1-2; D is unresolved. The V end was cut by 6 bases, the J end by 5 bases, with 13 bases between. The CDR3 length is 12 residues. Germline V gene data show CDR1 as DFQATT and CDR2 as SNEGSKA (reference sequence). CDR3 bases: TGCAGTGCGCCGACTGAGCTTTATGGCTACACCTTC. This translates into CSAPTELYGYTF.

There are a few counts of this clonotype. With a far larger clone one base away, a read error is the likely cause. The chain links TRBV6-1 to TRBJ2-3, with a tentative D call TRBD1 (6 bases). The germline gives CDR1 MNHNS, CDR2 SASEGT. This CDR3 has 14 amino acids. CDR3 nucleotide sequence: TGTGCCAGCAGCTCCGGACAGTTCACAGATGCGCAGTATTTT. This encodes CASSSGQFTDAQYF.

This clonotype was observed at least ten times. Here the CDR3 DNA reads TGTGCCAGCAGCCAAGGGGACAGGCAGAACACTGAAGCTTTCTTT. Its translation: CASSQGDRQNTEAFF. The chain carries TRBV3-1 and TRBJ1-1, with 8 bases identical to TRBD1. The junction had 2 bases not matched to a gene; V was cut back by 1 base and J by 1 base. Germline loops: CDR1 LGHDT, CDR2 YNNKEL (reference sequence). CDR3 length equals 15 residues.

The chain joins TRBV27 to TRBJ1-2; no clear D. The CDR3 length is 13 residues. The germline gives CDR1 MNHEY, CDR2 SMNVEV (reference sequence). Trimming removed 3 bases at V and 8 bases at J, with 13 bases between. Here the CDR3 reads CASSFREDGGYTF. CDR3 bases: TGTGCCAGCAGTTTCCGTGAAGATGGGGGCTACACCTTC.

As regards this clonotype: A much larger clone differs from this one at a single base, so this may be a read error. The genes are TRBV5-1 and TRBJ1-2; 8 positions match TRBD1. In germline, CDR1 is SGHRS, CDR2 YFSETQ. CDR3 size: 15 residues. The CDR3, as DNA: TGCGCCAGCAGCTTGGATCCGCAGGGGGCGTATGGCCACACCTTC. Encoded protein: CASSLDPQGAYGHTF.

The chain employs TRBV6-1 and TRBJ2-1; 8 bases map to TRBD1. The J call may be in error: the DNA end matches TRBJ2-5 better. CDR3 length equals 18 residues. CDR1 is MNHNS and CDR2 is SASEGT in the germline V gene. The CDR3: CASRNRDRQYRSEETQYF. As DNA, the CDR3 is TGTGCCAGCAGAAACCGGGACAGGCAGTATCGGAGTGAAGAGACCCAGTACTTC.

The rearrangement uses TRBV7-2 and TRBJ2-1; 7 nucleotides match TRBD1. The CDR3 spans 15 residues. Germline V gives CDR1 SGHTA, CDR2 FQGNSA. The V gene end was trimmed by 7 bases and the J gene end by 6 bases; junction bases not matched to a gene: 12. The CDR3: CASTSGQPVPNEQFF. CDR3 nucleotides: TGTGCCAGCACCTCGGGACAGCCAGTTCCCAATGAGCAGTTCTTC.

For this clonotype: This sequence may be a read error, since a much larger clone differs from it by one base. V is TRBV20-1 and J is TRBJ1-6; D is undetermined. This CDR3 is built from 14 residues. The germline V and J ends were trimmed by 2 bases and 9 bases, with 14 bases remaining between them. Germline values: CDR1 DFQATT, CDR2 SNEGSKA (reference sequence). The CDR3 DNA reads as TGCAGTGCTAGATCCCGTCCGCATAGTTCACCCCTCCACTTT. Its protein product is CSARSRPHSSPLHF.

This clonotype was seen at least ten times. The CDR3, as DNA: TGTGCCAGCGGCCCGGTGGCCATCTCCTACGAGCAGTACTTC. Amino acid sequence: CASGPVAISYEQYF. V is TRBV28 and J is TRBJ2-7, with unresolved D. V was pared by 8 bases and J by 0 bases, with 14 bases between. The CDR3 runs 14 residues. The germline V gene has CDR1 MDHEN and CDR2 SYDVKM.

CDR3 sequence reads: CASSLRMGGELFF. CDR3 nucleotide sequence: TGTGCCAGCAGCTTAAGGATGGGCGGGGAGCTGTTTTTT. J is TRBJ2-2 and V is TRBV7-3; D unclear. The ends were cut back, 1 base at V and 7 bases at J, with 7 bases in the middle. The CDR3 runs 13 residues. The germline gives CDR1 SGHTA, CDR2 FQGTGA.